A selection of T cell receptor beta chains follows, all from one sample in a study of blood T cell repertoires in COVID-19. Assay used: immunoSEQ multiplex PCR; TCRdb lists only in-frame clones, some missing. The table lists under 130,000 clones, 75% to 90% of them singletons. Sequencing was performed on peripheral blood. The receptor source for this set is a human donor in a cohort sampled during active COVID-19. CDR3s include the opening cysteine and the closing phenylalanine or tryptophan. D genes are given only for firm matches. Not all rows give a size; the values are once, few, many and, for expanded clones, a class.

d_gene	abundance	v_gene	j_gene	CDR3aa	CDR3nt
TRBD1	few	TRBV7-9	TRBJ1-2	CASSLGAGGDSYGYTF	TGTGCCAGCAGCTTAGGGGCAGGGGGCGACTCCTATGGCTACACCTTC
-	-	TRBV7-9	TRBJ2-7	CASSLSPTIEQYF	TGTGCCAGCAGCCTCTCGCCTACGATCGAGCAGTACTTC
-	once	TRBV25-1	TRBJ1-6	CASSEGPFGPLHF	TGTGCCAGCAGTGAAGGGCCCTTTGGGCCCCTCCACTTT
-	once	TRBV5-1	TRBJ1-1	CASSESGNTEAFF	TGCGCCAGCAGCGAGTCAGGGAACACTGAAGCTTTCTTT
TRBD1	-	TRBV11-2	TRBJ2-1	CASSSGQGTYNEQFF	TGTGCCAGCAGCTCGGGACAGGGGACCTACAATGAGCAGTTCTTC
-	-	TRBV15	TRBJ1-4	CATSSREITFEKLFF	TGTGCCACCAGCAGCCGGGAGATAACTTTCGAAAAACTGTTTTTT
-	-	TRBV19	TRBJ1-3	CASTKTTGALGNTIYF	TGTGCCAGTACCAAAACCACAGGAGCCTTGGGAAACACCATATATTTT
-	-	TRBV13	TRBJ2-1	CASSLDPSGSQFF	TGTGCCAGCAGCTTAGATCCCTCAGGGTCGCAGTTCTTC
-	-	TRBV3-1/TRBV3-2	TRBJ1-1	CASSEVMGNTEAFF	TGTGCCAGTTCCGAGGTAATGGGGAACACTGAAGCTTTCTTT
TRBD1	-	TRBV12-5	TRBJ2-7	CASGLGQGSYEQYF	TGTGCTAGTGGTTTGGGACAGGGATCCTACGAGCAGTACTTC
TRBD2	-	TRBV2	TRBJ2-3	CASRAPGLAGTDTQYF	TGTGCCAGCAGGGCGCCGGGACTAGCGGGCACAGATACGCAGTATTTT
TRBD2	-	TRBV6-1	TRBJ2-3	CASSERIRSGGAGTDTQYF	TGTGCCAGCAGTGAGCGAATAAGAAGCGGGGGGGCCGGGACAGATACGCAGTATTTT
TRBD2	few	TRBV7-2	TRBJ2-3	CASSLGLAGGGADTQYF	TGTGCCAGCAGCTTGGGACTAGCGGGGGGCGGGGCAGATACGCAGTATTTT
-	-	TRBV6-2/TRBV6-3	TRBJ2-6	CASSYTAGTPGVGANVLTF	TGTGCCAGCAGTTATACAGCCGGGACCCCGGGAGTAGGGGCCAACGTCCTGACTTTC
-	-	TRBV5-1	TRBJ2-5	CASTTGRSETQYF	TGCGCCAGCACAACAGGGAGATCAGAGACCCAGTACTTC
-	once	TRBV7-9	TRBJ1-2	CASSPILSLDYGYTF	TGTGCCAGCAGCCCCATATTGAGCCTAGACTATGGCTACACCTTC
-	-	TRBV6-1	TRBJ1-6	CASSAYRTEDNSPLHF	TGTGCCAGCAGTGCTTACCGGACAGAAGATAATTCACCCCTCCACTTT
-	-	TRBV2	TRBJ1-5	CASSDQGNQPQHF	TGTGCCAGCAGCGACCAGGGGAATCAGCCCCAGCATTTT
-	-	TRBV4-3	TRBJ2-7	CASSKSWQGSSYEQYF	TGCGCCAGCAGCAAATCCTGGCAGGGGAGCTCCTACGAGCAGTACTTC
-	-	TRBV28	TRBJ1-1	CASNRGSSTEAFF	TGTGCCAGCAATCGGGGGTCATCCACTGAAGCTTTCTTT
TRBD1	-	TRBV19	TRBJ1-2	CASSMGAGTGGWYGYTF	TGTGCCAGTAGTATGGGAGCGGGGACAGGGGGTTGGTATGGCTACACCTTC
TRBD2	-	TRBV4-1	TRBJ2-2	CASSRGLAGTGELFF	TGCGCCAGCAGCCGGGGACTAGCCGGGACCGGGGAGCTGTTTTTT
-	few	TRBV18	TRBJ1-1	CASSGALNTEAFF	TGTGCCAGCTCTGGGGCCTTGAACACTGAAGCTTTCTTT
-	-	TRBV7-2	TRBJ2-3	CASSLRRFTDTQYF	TGTGCCAGCAGCTTAAGGAGGTTCACAGATACGCAGTATTTT
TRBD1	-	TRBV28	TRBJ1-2	CASLRDRVGYTF	TGTGCCAGCCTCCGGGACAGGGTAGGCTACACCTTC
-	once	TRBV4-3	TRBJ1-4	CASSQNSRETNEKLFF	TGCGCCAGCAGCCAAAATTCCCGGGAAACTAATGAAAAACTGTTTTTT
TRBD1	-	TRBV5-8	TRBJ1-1	CASSRTGLGAFF	TGTGCCAGCAGCAGGACAGGGTTGGGCGCTTTCTTT
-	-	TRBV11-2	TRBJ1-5	CASTGGNQPQHF	TGTGCCAGCACGGGCGGGAATCAGCCCCAGCATTTT
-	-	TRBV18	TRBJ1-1	CASSPTMNTEAFF	TGTGCCAGCTCACCAACAATGAACACTGAAGCTTTCTTT
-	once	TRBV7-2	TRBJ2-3	CASSLRLDTQYF	TGTGCCAGCAGCTTGAGGTTGGATACGCAGTATTTT
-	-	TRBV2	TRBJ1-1	CASSEFRTANTEAFF	TGTGCCAGCAGTGAATTCCGGACAGCTAACACTGAAGCTTTCTTT
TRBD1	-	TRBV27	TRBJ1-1	CASSLDRGSMNTEAFF	TGTGCCAGCAGTTTAGACAGGGGATCAATGAACACTGAAGCTTTCTTT
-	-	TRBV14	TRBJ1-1	CASSQDFTGTEAFF	TGTGCCAGCAGCCAAGATTTCACAGGCACTGAAGCTTTCTTT
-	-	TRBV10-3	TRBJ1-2	CAISAGGATYGYTF	TGTGCCATCAGCGCCGGAGGAGCCACATATGGCTACACCTTC
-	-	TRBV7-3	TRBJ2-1	CASSQGAMSRPSSYNEQFF	TGTGCCAGCAGTCAAGGGGCAATGTCTCGACCGAGCTCCTACAATGAGCAGTTCTTC
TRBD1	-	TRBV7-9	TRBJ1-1	CASSFPQGEAFF	TGTGCCAGCAGCTTCCCCCAGGGGGAGGCTTTCTTT
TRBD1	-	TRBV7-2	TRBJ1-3	CASSPRDRGTGNTIYF	TGTGCCAGCAGCCCTCGGGACAGGGGAACCGGAAACACCATATATTTT
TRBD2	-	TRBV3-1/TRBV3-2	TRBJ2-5	CASSQDGLAEETQYF	TGTGCCAGCAGCCAAGACGGACTAGCGGAAGAGACCCAGTACTTC
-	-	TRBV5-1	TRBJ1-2	CASSPPGGGGYTF	TGCGCCAGCAGCCCCCCCGGGGGTGGCGGCTACACCTTC
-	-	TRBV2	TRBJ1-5	CASSETGNSNQPQHF	TGTGCCAGCAGTGAAACAGGGAATAGCAATCAGCCCCAGCATTTT
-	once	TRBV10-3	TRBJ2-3	CAISDGSPDTQYF	TGTGCCATCAGTGACGGGAGCCCAGATACGCAGTATTTT
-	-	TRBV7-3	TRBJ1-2	CASSLTGGEVGYTF	TGTGCCAGCAGCTTAACGGGGGGAGAGGTTGGCTACACCTTC
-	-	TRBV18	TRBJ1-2	CASSPDKNYGYTF	TGTGCCAGCTCACCGGACAAGAACTATGGCTACACCTTC
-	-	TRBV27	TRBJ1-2	CASRGGGVYGYTF	TGTGCCAGCAGGGGGGGAGGTGTATATGGCTACACCTTC
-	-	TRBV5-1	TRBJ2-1	CASSYRGAGSSYNEQFF	TGCGCCAGCAGCTATCGGGGGGCCGGGAGCTCCTACAATGAGCAGTTCTTC
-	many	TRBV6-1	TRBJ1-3	CASSDRVGNTIYF	TGTGCCAGCAGTGACAGGGTTGGAAACACCATATATTTT
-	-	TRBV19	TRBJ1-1	CASSIEGRNTEAFF	TGTGCCAGTAGTATAGAGGGGAGAAACACTGAAGCTTTCTTT
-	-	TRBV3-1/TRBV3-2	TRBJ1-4	CASSQSRGFNEKLFF	TGTGCCAGCAGCCAAAGCCGGGGGTTTAATGAAAAACTGTTTTTT
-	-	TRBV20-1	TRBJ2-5	CSASNPGGLQETQYF	TGCAGTGCTAGTAACCCGGGGGGCCTTCAAGAGACCCAGTACTTC
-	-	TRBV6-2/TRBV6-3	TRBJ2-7	CASSYSKGSGGTYEQYF	TGTGCCAGCAGTTACTCGAAGGGGTCCGGCGGCACCTACGAGCAGTACTTC
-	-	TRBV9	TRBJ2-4	CASSPSDGTRQNIQYF	TGTGCCAGCAGCCCCAGCGACGGGACAAGGCAAAACATTCAGTACTTC
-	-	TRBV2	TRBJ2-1	CASRGRPAGNEQFF	TGTGCCAGCAGGGGACGCCCCGCGGGGAATGAGCAGTTCTTC
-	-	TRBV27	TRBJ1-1	CASRLRQPNTEAFF	TGTGCCAGCAGACTAAGACAGCCGAACACTGAAGCTTTCTTT
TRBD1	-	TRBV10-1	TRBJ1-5	CASRETGTGGWSQPQHF	TGCGCCAGCAGGGAAACCGGGACAGGGGGTTGGAGTCAGCCCCAGCATTTT
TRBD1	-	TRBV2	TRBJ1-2	CASRKGQASGDYGYTF	TGTGCCAGCAGGAAGGGACAGGCATCAGGGGACTATGGCTACACCTTC